These 19 T cell receptor beta chains originate from one sample sequenced in a study of identical twins. A single record per CDR3 protein comes from TCRdb applying MiXCR to the 5' RACE reads. The top ten hold around 2.1% of the sample, which has about 280,000 distinct CDR3 sequences, around 8.8% seen once. The data also belong to a second study, concerning yellow fever vaccine responses in identical twins.

Sequencing input: memory (CD45RO+) T cells sorted from blood. These receptors originate from a woman younger than 35 in good health.

This clonotype was observed a few times. The chain carries TRBV12-3 or TRBV12-4 and TRBJ2-5, with D hard to call. The CDR3 extends over 15 amino acids. V was pared by 1 base and J by 0 bases, with 9 bases between. The CDR3: CASSLVREYQETQYF. CDR3 nucleotides: TGTGCCAGCAGTTTAGTCCGCGAGTACCAAGAGACCCAGTACTTC.

As DNA, the CDR3 is TGTGCCAGCAGTGGAGTACCACAGGGTAGGAACACTGAAGCTTTCTTT. Translated, it gives CASSGVPQGRNTEAFF. The chain recombines TRBV2 with TRBJ1-1; possibly TRBD1 for D (6 bases). CDR1 is SNHLY, CDR2 FYNNEI, per germline. The CDR3 extends over 16 amino acids. V lost 4 bases and J lost 1, with 16 bases in between.

The chain employs TRBV2 and TRBJ2-3; 11 bases are a match to TRBD2. Germline V gene data show CDR1 as SNHLY and CDR2 as FYNNEI. V shed 3 bases and J 2 bases; nucleotides not matched to a gene: 4. The CDR3 extends over 16 amino acids. The CDR3 nucleotides are TGTGCCAGCAGTGAGACTAGCGGGATTGACACAGATACGCAGTATTTT. It translates to CASSETSGIDTDTQYF.

This clonotype has ten or more counts. The chain recombines TRBV12-3 or TRBV12-4 with TRBJ1-5; D remains unclear. This CDR3 contains 14 residues. Trimming took off 3 bases at V and 3 bases at J, with 9 bases between the two ends. The CDR3 DNA reads as TGTGCCAGCAGTTTGAAGGGTACCAATCAGCCCCAGCATTTT. Translating it yields CASSLKGTNQPQHF.

The genes are TRBV5-1 and TRBJ2-7, with 9 bases matching TRBD1. The length of the CDR3 is 15 residues. J gave up 3 bases and V 0 bases, and 4 bases lay outside the gene matches. Germline V gene lookup returns CDR1 SGHRS and CDR2 YFSETQ. The CDR3 DNA reads TGCGCCAGCAGCTTGGGGGGGACAGGGATCTACGAGCAGTACGTC. Translation gives CASSLGGTGIYEQYV.

This clonotype was seen only a few times. This rearrangement joins TRBV5-1 to TRBJ1-1; D gene uncertain. The V end was cut by 2 bases, the J end by 2 bases, with 16 bases between. CDR3 length: 16 amino acids. From germline, CDR1 is SGHRS and CDR2 YFSETQ. This CDR3 is CASSFGSIGSNTEAFF. The CDR3 coding sequence is TGCGCCAGCAGCTTCGGTAGCATCGGATCTAACACTGAAGCTTTCTTT.

This clonotype was counted a few times. The rearrangement joins TRBV20-1 to TRBJ1-5; perhaps TRBD1 as D (5 bases). The CDR3 has 12 amino acids. The V gene's germline CDR1 is DFQATT and CDR2 SNEGSKA (reference sequence). V was trimmed by 0 bases and J by 6 bases, leaving 6 bases between them. The CDR3 loop reads CSARDGAQPQHF. The DNA of the CDR3 is TGCAGTGCTAGAGATGGGGCTCAGCCCCAGCATTTT.

This clonotype was observed at least ten times. The chain links TRBV24-1 to TRBJ2-1; D gene ambiguous. CDR1 and CDR2 from the germline V gene are KGHDR and SFDVKD. The CDR3 has 11 residues. Trimming stripped 5 bases from V and 8 bases from J, with 6 bases between. CDR3 bases: TGTGCCACCAGTGTGGGTTATGAGCAGTTCTTC. It codes for CATSVGYEQFF.

This clonotype was detected ten times or more. The V gene is TRBV28, the J gene TRBJ2-4; no definite D call. This CDR3 contains 15 residues. Germline CDR1 reads MDHEN; CDR2 reads SYDVKM. V lost 3 bases and J lost 9, with 18 bases in between. The CDR3 spells CASSLYNQRNPIQYF. The CDR3 DNA sequence: TGTGCCAGCAGTTTGTACAATCAGAGGAATCCCATTCAGTACTTC.

V is TRBV2 and J is TRBJ2-7; D is undetermined. V was shortened by 5 bases and J by 6 bases, with 17 bases between the two germline ends. Germline values: CDR1 SNHLY, CDR2 FYNNEI. The CDR3 spans 14 residues. CDR3 sequence: CASSLWQQLGEQYF. In DNA form, the CDR3 reads TGTGCCAGCAGTCTTTGGCAGCAGCTAGGCGAGCAGTACTTC. Filled out from reference TRBV2 and TRBJ2-7, the complete variable domain reads EPEVTQTPSHQVTQMGQEVILRCVPISNHLYFYWYRQILGQKVEFLVSFYNNEISEKSEIFDDQFSVERPDGSNFTLKIRSTKLEDSAMYFCASSLWQQLGEQYFGPGTRLTVT.

The J gene is TRBJ1-5, the V gene TRBV6-1; 9 bases are shared with TRBD1. The CDR3 totals 14 residues. Trimming removed 7 bases from V and 6 bases from J; junction bases left unmatched: 7. CDR1 and CDR2 from the germline V gene are MNHNS and SASEGT. DNA of the CDR3: TGTGCCAGCACCGCACAGGGGGCAGGTCAGCCCCAGCATTTT. This encodes CASTAQGAGQPQHF.

This clonotype was detected ten times or more. The chain has TRBV11-3 and TRBJ2-1, with 12 nucleotides matching TRBD2. Germline V gene lookup returns CDR1 SGHNT and CDR2 YENEEA. The CDR3 totals 16 residues. With V trimmed by 5 bases and J by 4 bases, 6 bases remained unmatched. The CDR3 reads CASSPGTSGFYNEQFF. The DNA of the CDR3 is TGTGCCAGCAGCCCCGGGACTAGCGGGTTTTACAATGAGCAGTTCTTC.

V and J are TRBV20-1 and TRBJ2-3; 9 bases fit TRBD1. The trim removed 0 bases at V and 4 bases at J, leaving 5 bases unmatched. Germline values: CDR1 DFQATT, CDR2 SNEGSKA (reference sequence). CDR3 size: 15 residues. The CDR3 bases are TGCAGTGCTAGAGACGGGACAGGGTTAGCAGATACGCAGTATTTT. Encoded protein: CSARDGTGLADTQYF.

This chain connects TRBV2 to TRBJ2-7; 8 bases match TRBD1. The V gene end was trimmed by 7 bases and the J gene end by 6 bases; junction bases not matched to a gene: 8. The CDR3 runs 13 residues. CDR1 is SNHLY and CDR2 is FYNNEI in the germline V gene. CDR3 DNA sequence: TGTGCCAGCAAGACGGACAGGGAAGTCGAGCAGTACGTC. Translated: CASKTDREVEQYV.

The chain recombines TRBV20-1 with TRBJ2-7; 8 bases fit TRBD2. Germline lookup yields CDR1 DFQATT and CDR2 SNEGSKA (reference sequence). The CDR3 is 13 residues long. The V gene end was trimmed by 3 bases and the J gene end by 4 bases; junction bases not matched to a gene: 5. In DNA, the CDR3 is TGCAGTGCTAGGATGACTAGCGATTACGAGCAGTACTTC. This sequence encodes CSARMTSDYEQYF.

This clonotype was picked up many times. The CDR3 reads CASSAIAGGTGELFF. CDR3 DNA: TGTGCCAGCAGCGCCATAGCGGGAGGTACCGGGGAGCTGTTTTTT. The chain uses TRBV9 and TRBJ2-2, with 10 bases lining up with TRBD2. V trimming: 3 bases; J trimming: 5 bases; junction bases outside the gene matches: 4. The CDR3 runs to 15 residues. Germline values: CDR1 SGDLS, CDR2 YYNGEE.

This clonotype is judged medium-sized (0.01 to 0.1%). The chain joins TRBV3-1 to TRBJ2-5, with a possible D match to TRBD2 (5 bases). The CDR3 sequence is 15 residues long. Trimming removed 0 bases at V and 0 bases at J, with 8 bases between. CDR1 and CDR2 from the germline V gene are LGHDT and YNNKEL (reference sequence). The CDR3 sequence: CASSQDLRDQETQYF. In DNA, the CDR3 is TGTGCCAGCAGCCAAGATTTGAGGGACCAAGAGACCCAGTACTTC.

Ten or more counts support this clonotype. This rearrangement joins TRBV6-4 to TRBJ2-3; the match to TRBD2 covers 9 bases. J was trimmed by 0 bases and V by 0 bases; bases with no gene match: 1. The CDR3 covers 16 residues. The V gene's germline CDR1 is MRHNA and CDR2 SNTAGT. The chain's CDR3 is CASSDSAGGSTDTQYF. DNA of the CDR3: TGTGCCAGCAGTGACTCGGCGGGAGGGAGCACAGATACGCAGTATTTT.

The J gene is TRBJ2-1, the V gene TRBV6-1; 7 positions match TRBD2. CDR1 MNHNS and CDR2 SASEGT come from the germline V gene. V gave up 0 bases and J gave up 3 bases; unmatched junction bases: 5. This CDR3 has 16 residues. This chain's CDR3 is CASSEAGREYYNEQFF. The CDR3 DNA reads as TGTGCCAGCAGTGAAGCTGGGCGGGAGTACTACAATGAGCAGTTCTTC.